Following are 9 T cell receptor beta chains from one sample sequenced in a study of CD8 T cells in Susac syndrome. Random hexamers were used to reverse transcribe the RNA input (roughly 0.5 to 1 ug). TCRdb used MiXCR to reprocess the immunoSEQ multiplex PCR reads, holding one entry per CDR3 protein. The sample gives tens of thousands of distinct CDR3 sequences, 80% to 95% of which show up once; about 0.5% is in the top ten. Sequencing was carried out using CD8+ T cells from PBMCs. These receptor sequences come from a human donor in good health.

The chain carries TRBV5-1 and TRBJ2-7; D gene unclear. This CDR3 has 13 amino acids. Per germline, CDR1 SGHRS and CDR2 YFSETQ. V was cut by 4 bases and J by 6 bases, with 14 bases left in between. The CDR3 reads CASSLTPSGEQYF. In nucleotides, the CDR3 is TGCGCCAGCAGCCTCACCCCTTCGGGCGAGCAGTACTTC.

The V gene is TRBV5-6, the J gene TRBJ2-4; D is undetermined. The CDR3 is 15 amino acids. The germline V gene has CDR1 SGHDT and CDR2 YYEEEE. V was shortened by 2 bases and J by 0 bases, with 9 bases between the two germline ends. CDR3 amino acids: CASSFGLGAKNIQYF. The DNA of the CDR3 is TGTGCCAGCAGCTTCGGGCTCGGAGCCAAAAACATTCAGTACTTC.

The chain combines TRBV11-2 with TRBJ2-5; D call uncertain. Germline CDR1 reads SGHAT; CDR2 reads FQNNGV. Trimming stripped 5 bases from V and 6 bases from J, with 10 bases between. The CDR3 spans 12 residues. CDR3: CASSPRPQTQYF. The CDR3 DNA is TGTGCCAGCAGCCCCCGCCCCCAGACCCAGTACTTC.

The chain carries TRBV3-1 and TRBJ2-7; D gene uncertain. The germline V gene encodes CDR1 LGHDT and CDR2 YNNKEL (reference sequence). V dropped 1 base and J dropped 2 bases, with 9 bases sitting between them. There are 14 residues in the CDR3. CDR3 bases: TGTGCCAGCAGCCAAGCGGGTGGTCCCTACGAGCAGTACTTC. It encodes CASSQAGGPYEQYF.

The chain recombines TRBV15 with TRBJ2-1; TRBD2 matches 8 bases. The CDR3 sequence is 12 residues long. Losses at the gene ends were 5 bases for V and 8 bases for J; bases not matched to a gene: 2. In germline, CDR1 is LNHNV, CDR2 YYDKDF (reference sequence). The CDR3, as DNA: TGTGCCACCAGCTCGGGGGGGCATGAGCAGTTCTTC. This encodes CATSSGGHEQFF.

This chain uses TRBV5-4 with TRBJ2-1; D is undetermined. The CDR3 runs to 14 residues. Germline V lookup: CDR1 SGHNT, CDR2 YYREEE (reference sequence). V dropped 2 bases and J dropped 1 base, with 7 bases sitting between them. The CDR3 nucleotides read TGTGCCAGCAGCTTTGGATCGTCCTACAATGAGCAGTTCTTC. Translated: CASSFGSSYNEQFF.

The chain joins TRBV12-3 or TRBV12-4 to TRBJ2-1; the D gene is possibly TRBD1 (6 bases). The V end was cut by 4 bases, the J end by 4 bases, with 14 bases between. The CDR3 totals 15 residues. The CDR3 here is CASSSPGTYYNEQFF. DNA of the CDR3: TGTGCCAGCAGTTCGCCCGGGACATATTACAATGAGCAGTTCTTC.

This chain joins TRBV11-2 and TRBJ2-1; TRBD2 agrees at 10 bases. The trim removed 1 base at V and 10 bases at J, leaving 7 bases unmatched. From germline, CDR1 is SGHAT and CDR2 FQNNGV. CDR3 size: 15 residues. CDR3 sequence: CASSLGAGGPWEQFF. DNA of the CDR3: TGTGCCAGCAGCTTAGGAGCGGGAGGGCCATGGGAGCAGTTCTTC.

J is TRBJ1-3 and V is TRBV29-1, with no clear D. Germline CDR1 is SQVTM and CDR2 is ANQGSEA. The V end was cut by 6 bases, the J end by 0 bases, with 6 bases between. The CDR3 spans 12 residues. The CDR3 here is CSVALSGNTIYF. As DNA, the CDR3 is TGCAGCGTGGCCCTCTCTGGAAACACCATATATTTT.